The rows below give T cell receptor beta chains drawn from one sample of a study of OX40 agonist ivuxolimab in advanced cancers. Sequenced by immunoSEQ multiplex PCR; TCRdb stores in-frame clones only, minus some. The sample lists some 97,000 clones; 90% were seen once. Sample: CD4+ or CD8+ T cells sorted from blood, taken in a trial of the OX40 agonist ivuxolimab. The source of these receptors is an adult with an advanced solid tumor such as melanoma, head and neck, liver or kidney cancer. Both conserved end residues are part of each CDR3. D genes are given only for firm matches.

j_gene | d_gene | v_gene | CDR3aa | CDR3nt
TRBJ2-3 | TRBD1 | TRBV6-5 | CASSSGGGVTDTQYF | TGTGCCAGCAGTTCAGGGGGTGGCGTGACAGATACGCAGTATTTT
TRBJ1-3 | NA | TRBV7-2 | CASSLSLSGNTIYF | TGTGCCAGCAGCTTATCGCTCTCTGGAAACACCATATATTTT
TRBJ2-7 | TRBD1 | TRBV28 | CASRAGTASSYEQYF | TGTGCCAGCAGGGCCGGGACAGCGAGCTCCTACGAGCAGTACTTC
TRBJ2-1 | TRBD1 | TRBV28 | CASSRGGVGDEQFF | TGTGCCAGCAGCCGAGGGGGCGTTGGAGATGAGCAGTTCTTC
TRBJ2-5 | TRBD1 | TRBV28 | CASSSPGTGEETQYF | TGTGCCAGCAGCTCCCCCGGGACAGGTGAGGAGACCCAGTACTTC
TRBJ2-7 | NA | TRBV28 | CASSSRTPAEQYF | TGTGCCAGCAGTTCCCGGACCCCGGCTGAGCAGTACTTC
TRBJ2-7 | NA | TRBV28 | CASKASLREQYF | TGTGCCAGCAAGGCATCCTTACGGGAGCAGTACTTC
TRBJ2-3 | NA | TRBV6-5 | CASSYTDTDTQYF | TGTGCCAGCAGTTACACAGATACAGATACGCAGTATTTT
TRBJ2-1 | NA | TRBV6-5 | CASSSRVREQFF | TGTGCCAGCAGTTCTAGGGTTCGTGAGCAGTTCTTC
TRBJ2-2 | NA | TRBV5-4 | CASSATGPGELFF | TGTGCCAGCAGCGCGACAGGTCCCGGGGAGCTGTTTTTT
TRBJ2-3 | TRBD2 | TRBV18 | CASSPRTSGISTQYF | TGTGCCAGCTCACCTCGGACTAGCGGGATATCTACGCAGTATTTT
TRBJ2-3 | NA | TRBV28 | CASTRDSTDTQYF | TGTGCCAGCACTCGGGACAGCACAGATACGCAGTATTTT
TRBJ1-2 | NA | TRBV6-1 | CASSVAGQANYGYTF | TGTGCCAGCAGTGTGGCAGGGCAAGCTAACTATGGCTACACCTTC